Below are 25 T cell receptor beta chains sequenced from a single sample in a study of cytomegalovirus exposure and HLA in healthy donors. Both 60 Vbeta primers and 13 Jbeta primers went into the PCR. The assay was immunoSEQ multiplex PCR, and TCRdb's table has in-frame clones only and misses some. This sample has tens of thousands of clones, with over 70% found just once. The sequencing sample was made of PBMCs. Receptor source: a girl aged 2-9 years in good health and CMV-seropositive.

In this sample, this clone turned up a few times. This sequence joins TRBV2 and TRBJ2-7; perhaps TRBD1 as D (6 bases). Germline assignment: CDR1 SNHLY and CDR2 FYNNEI. The CDR3 length is 14 residues. Trimming took 6 bases from V and 5 from J, leaving 17 bases between them. CDR3 nucleotides: TGTGCCAGCAGCGTATCGCGGACAGTCGACGAGCAGTACTTC. The encoded protein is CASSVSRTVDEQYF.

V and J are TRBV7-2 and TRBJ1-5; D call uncertain. V dropped 5 bases and J dropped 7 bases, with 18 bases sitting between them. The length of the CDR3 is 15 residues. Germline CDR1 reads SGHTA; CDR2 reads FQGNSA. CDR3 nucleotides: TGTGCCAGCAGCCGGCATGCGGCGAATCTCCAGCCCCAGCATTTT. It yields the protein CASSRHAANLQPQHF.

V is TRBV28 and J is TRBJ2-7; D perhaps matches TRBD1 (6 bases). The CDR3 is 12 residues long. Germline V gives CDR1 MDHEN, CDR2 SYDVKM. Trimming removed 2 bases at V and 6 bases at J, with 8 bases between. DNA of the CDR3: TGTGCCAGCAGTTTAAGAGGGGGCGAGCAGTACTTC. Amino acid sequence: CASSLRGGEQYF.

The chain couples TRBV19 to TRBJ2-1, with D hard to call. V lost 2 bases to trimming and J lost 10 bases, with 12 bases between them. Germline loops: CDR1 LNHDA, CDR2 SQIVND (reference sequence). The CDR3 totals 13 residues. For the CDR3, the DNA is TGTGCCAGTAGTATATTTGAGTTCCGGGAGCAGTTCTTC. This codes for CASSIFEFREQFF.

The chain recombines TRBV13 with TRBJ1-1; a possible D gene is TRBD1 (6 bases). Germline loops: CDR1 PRHDT, CDR2 FYEKMQ (reference sequence). V was shortened by 1 base and J by 6 bases, with 15 bases between the two germline ends. The CDR3 runs 15 residues. CDR3 DNA: TGTGCCAGCAGCTTAGCGGGTGAGGGGGACCCTGAAGCTTTCTTT. It translates to CASSLAGEGDPEAFF.

The chain has TRBV28 and TRBJ2-2; D is possibly TRBD2 (8 bases). The ends were cut back, 1 base at V and 5 bases at J, with 17 bases in the middle. The CDR3 contains 17 residues. CDR1 is MDHEN and CDR2 is SYDVKM in the germline V gene. The CDR3 DNA is TGTGCCAGCAGTTTATCCGGGAGGGGGCGCCGGACCGGGGAGCTGTTTTTT. It is translated as CASSLSGRGRRTGELFF.

The chain recombines TRBV28 with TRBJ1-5; 10 nucleotides agree with TRBD1. Germline V lookup: CDR1 MDHEN, CDR2 SYDVKM. This CDR3 region has 17 residues. Losses at the gene ends were 6 bases for V and 1 base for J; bases not matched to a gene: 9. CDR3: CASSRDRGGGSNQPQHF. The CDR3 nucleotides read TGTGCCAGCAGCCGGGACAGGGGAGGGGGGAGCAATCAGCCCCAGCATTTT.

The V call is TRBV29-1, the J call TRBJ1-5; the D gene is possibly TRBD1 (6 bases). There are 12 residues in the CDR3. Trimming pared 7 bases from V and 4 bases from J, leaving 11 bases between. Germline assignment: CDR1 SQVTM and CDR2 ANQGSEA. The CDR3 loop reads CSAQGSNQPQHF. The CDR3 DNA reads TGCAGCGCACAGGGAAGTAATCAGCCCCAGCATTTT.

This clone was picked up a small number of times. The rearrangement uses TRBV5-1 and TRBJ2-1, with 7 bases aligning to TRBD1. The CDR3 spans 14 residues. After removal of 7 bases from V and 3 bases from J, the junction contained 7 bases not matched to a gene. Germline CDR1 and CDR2: SGHRS and YFSETQ. The CDR3 loop reads CASWKGDSYNEQFF. The CDR3 bases are TGCGCCAGCTGGAAGGGGGACAGCTACAATGAGCAGTTCTTC. Based on the CDR3 plus reference TRBV5-1 and TRBJ2-1, the full variable domain is KAGVTQTPRYLIKTRGQQVTLSCSPISGHRSVSWYQQTPGQGLQFLFEYFSETQRNKGNFPGRFSGRQFSNSRSEMNVSTLELGDSALYLCASWKGDSYNEQFFGPGTRLTVL.

The V gene is TRBV6-5, the J gene TRBJ2-1; 8 bases align to TRBD2. The CDR3 runs 15 residues. Trimming cost V 2 bases and J 7 bases; bases outside gene matches: 7. Per the germline V gene, CDR1 is MNHEY and CDR2 is SVGAGI. The CDR3 coding sequence is TGTGCCAGCAGTTACAGCGGGAGCTCCGGGAATGAGCAGTTCTTC. Its translation: CASSYSGSSGNEQFF.

This sequence joins TRBV28 and TRBJ1-3; D is unclear. Germline assignment: CDR1 MDHEN and CDR2 SYDVKM. The CDR3 has 16 residues. V was clipped by 5 bases and J by 2 bases, with 16 bases between them. The chain's CDR3 is CASSQFYSGPGNTIYF. CDR3 nucleotide sequence: TGTGCCAGCAGTCAGTTTTATTCAGGTCCTGGAAACACCATATATTTT.

In nucleotides, the CDR3 is TGTGCCAGCAGCCCCTGGATGGGGGGCACTGAAGCTTTCTTT. Encoded protein: CASSPWMGGTEAFF. V and J are TRBV7-9 and TRBJ1-1; D may be TRBD1 (5 bases). Per germline, CDR1 SEHNR and CDR2 FQNEAQ (reference sequence). The CDR3 totals 14 residues. V lost 5 bases and J lost 4, with 14 bases in between.

The chain combines TRBV7-9 with TRBJ1-2, with D maybe TRBD1 (5 bases). Germline CDR1 is SEHNR and CDR2 is FQNEAQ (reference sequence). V was clipped by 1 base and J by 7 bases, with 10 bases between them. This CDR3 is 13 amino acids long. In DNA form, the CDR3 reads TGTGCCAGCAGCTTAGTCATCAGGGCTGGCTACACCTTC. Encoded protein: CASSLVIRAGYTF.

This clone was counted between two and nine times. The rearrangement uses TRBV5-1 and TRBJ2-7; 8 bases match TRBD2. Germline lookup yields CDR1 SGHRS and CDR2 YFSETQ. This CDR3 contains 16 residues. V lost 3 bases and J lost 0; bases outside the gene matches: 8. This chain's CDR3 is CASSSALAGPSYEQYF. As DNA, the CDR3 is TGCGCCAGCAGCTCAGCCTTAGCGGGACCCTCCTACGAGCAGTACTTC. Full variable domain (missing parts from reference TRBV5-1 and TRBJ2-7): KAGVTQTPRYLIKTRGQQVTLSCSPISGHRSVSWYQQTPGQGLQFLFEYFSETQRNKGNFPGRFSGRQFSNSRSEMNVSTLELGDSALYLCASSSALAGPSYEQYFGPGTRLTVT.

The chain has TRBV9 and TRBJ2-7; tentative D call: TRBD1 (5 bases). The V end was cut by 1 base, the J end by 3 bases, with 11 bases between. The CDR3 is 14 amino acids. From germline, CDR1 is SGDLS and CDR2 YYNGEE. In DNA, the CDR3 is TGTGCCAGCAGCGTATTTGCCAGGGACTACGAGCAGTACTTC. It is translated as CASSVFARDYEQYF.

The genes are TRBV29-1 and TRBJ2-1, with 11 positions matching TRBD1. CDR3 length: 16 amino acids. Losses at the gene ends were 6 bases for V and 7 bases for J; bases not matched to a gene: 14. CDR1 is SQVTM and CDR2 is ANQGSEA in the germline V gene. The CDR3 region is CSVPRDRGTGSNEQFF. CDR3 DNA sequence: TGCAGCGTACCCAGGGACAGGGGGACAGGTTCGAATGAGCAGTTCTTC.

This chain links TRBV5-1 with TRBJ1-2, with 7 bases aligning to TRBD1. The germline V gene has CDR1 SGHRS and CDR2 YFSETQ. CDR3 length: 14 residues. V shed 0 bases and J 5 bases; nucleotides not matched to a gene: 4. CDR3 bases: TGCGCCAGCAGCTTGGTGGGGACAGCGTATGGCTACACCTTC. Translating gives CASSLVGTAYGYTF.

The chain carries TRBV28 and TRBJ1-5, with D tentatively TRBD1 (6 bases). Looked up from germline, CDR1 is MDHEN and CDR2 is SYDVKM. V was clipped by 5 bases and J by 0 bases, with 23 bases between them. The CDR3 sequence is 19 residues long. This chain's CDR3 is CASSPFNPWDTYSNQPQHF. CDR3 nucleotide sequence: TGTGCCAGCAGTCCCTTCAACCCATGGGACACCTATAGCAATCAGCCCCAGCATTTT.

The chain couples TRBV6-5 to TRBJ2-7; D remains ambiguous. V lost 6 bases and J 5 bases, leaving 8 bases between the germline ends. The CDR3 covers 11 residues. Germline CDR1 is MNHEY and CDR2 is SVGAGI. The CDR3 region has the DNA TGTGCCAGCAGAGGAGTGAACGAGCAGTACTTC. This encodes CASRGVNEQYF.

This clone showed up just a few times. Other DNA variants within this sample encode the same CDR3. The V and J genes are TRBV27 and TRBJ1-1; possibly TRBD1 for D (6 bases). The germline gives CDR1 MNHEY, CDR2 SMNVEV (reference sequence). Trimming removed 3 bases from V and 1 base from J, with 6 bases in between. This CDR3 is built from 13 residues. The CDR3 DNA reads as TGTGCCAGCAGTTTGACAGGGAACACTGAAGCTTTCTTT. Translation: CASSLTGNTEAFF.

This chain joins TRBV28 and TRBJ2-5; no clear D gene. The germline V and J ends were trimmed by 4 bases and 4 bases, with 10 bases remaining between them. This CDR3 spans 13 amino acids. The germline gives CDR1 MDHEN, CDR2 SYDVKM. This CDR3 reads CASSSAGRETQYF. The CDR3 coding sequence is TGTGCCAGCAGTTCCGCAGGTCGAGAGACCCAGTACTTC.

This rearrangement joins TRBV19 to TRBJ2-1; D unclear. The CDR3 length is 15 residues. Germline V lookup: CDR1 LNHDA, CDR2 SQIVND (reference sequence). V dropped 6 bases and J dropped 7 bases, with 19 bases sitting between them. Here the CDR3 reads CASSAAASVVNEQFF. DNA of the CDR3: TGTGCCAGTAGCGCCGCAGCAAGCGTGGTAAATGAGCAGTTCTTC.

This clone was detected a few times. This rearrangement joins TRBV4-1 to TRBJ2-4; 11 bases match TRBD2. The CDR3 is 20 residues long. Per germline, CDR1 MGHRA and CDR2 YSYEKL. V shed 4 bases and J 0 bases; nucleotides not matched to a gene: 14. DNA of the CDR3: TGCGCCAGCAGCCCCCAAGGTAGCGGGAGGGATGGCGGAGCCAAAAACATTCAGTACTTC. Its protein product is CASSPQGSGRDGGAKNIQYF.

V gene TRBV4-3 combines with J gene TRBJ2-7; D is possibly TRBD2 (6 bases). Trimming took off 5 bases at V and 4 bases at J, with 12 bases between the two ends. The CDR3 is made up of 13 amino acids. Looked up from germline, CDR1 is LGHNA and CDR2 is YSLEER. The CDR3 bases are TGCGCCAGCAGCGGGACTGGGGGGTACGAGCAGTACTTC. It translates to CASSGTGGYEQYF.

The chain carries TRBV4-1 and TRBJ2-7; a weak D match, TRBD1 (5 bases). The CDR3 contains 14 residues. The V gene's germline CDR1 is MGHRA and CDR2 YSYEKL. Trimming took 1 base from V and 7 from J, leaving 14 bases between them. This CDR3 is CASSQGKGIYEQYF. The CDR3 DNA follows: TGCGCCAGCAGCCAAGGAAAGGGGATCTATGAGCAGTACTTC.